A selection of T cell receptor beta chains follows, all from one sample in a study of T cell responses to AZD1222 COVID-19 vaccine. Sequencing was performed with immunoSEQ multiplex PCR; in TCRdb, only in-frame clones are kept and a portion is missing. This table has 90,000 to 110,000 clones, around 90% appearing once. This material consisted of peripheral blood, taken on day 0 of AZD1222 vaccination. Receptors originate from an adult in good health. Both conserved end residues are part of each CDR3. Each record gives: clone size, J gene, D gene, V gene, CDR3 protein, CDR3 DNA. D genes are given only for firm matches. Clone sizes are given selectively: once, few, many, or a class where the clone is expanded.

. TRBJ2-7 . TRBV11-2 CASSLDPPGYEQYF TGTGCCAGCAGCTTAGATCCCCCGGGGTACGAGCAGTACTTC
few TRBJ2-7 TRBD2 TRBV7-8 CASSRTRTSGQSSYEQYF TGTGCCAGCAGCCGCACGAGGACTAGCGGGCAGAGCTCCTACGAGCAGTACTTC
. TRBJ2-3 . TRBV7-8 CASSWGTDTQYF TGTGCCAGCAGCTGGGGCACAGATACGCAGTATTTT
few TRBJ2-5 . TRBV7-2 CASSLGGLQETQYF TGTGCCAGCAGCTTAGGGGGTTTACAAGAGACCCAGTACTTC
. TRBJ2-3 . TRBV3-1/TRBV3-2 CASSQAGGADTQYF TGTGCCAGCAGCCAAGCAGGCGGGGCAGATACGCAGTATTTT
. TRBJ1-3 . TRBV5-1 CASRPGLGSGNTIYF TGCGCCAGCAGGCCGGGGTTAGGGTCTGGAAACACCATATATTTT
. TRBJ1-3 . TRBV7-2 CASSLEGSGNTIYF TGTGCCAGCAGCTTAGAAGGATCTGGAAACACCATATATTTT
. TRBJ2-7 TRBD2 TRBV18 CASSPTSGAYEQYF TGTGCCAGCTCACCGACTAGCGGGGCCTACGAGCAGTACTTC
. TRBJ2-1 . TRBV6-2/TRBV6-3 CASSYTPSSYNEQFF TGTGCCAGCAGTTATACTCCAAGCTCCTACAATGAGCAGTTCTTC
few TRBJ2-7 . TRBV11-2 CASSLDPVAVYEQYF TGTGCCAGCAGCTTAGATCCCGTAGCGGTCTACGAGCAGTACTTC
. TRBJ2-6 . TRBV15 CATSRDLWANVLTF TGTGCCACCAGCAGAGATCTGTGGGCCAACGTCCTGACTTTC
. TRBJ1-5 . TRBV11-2 CASSSAQGWGPQHF TGTGCCAGCAGCTCAGCCCAGGGGTGGGGGCCCCAGCATTTT
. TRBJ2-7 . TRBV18 CASSPRQTSSYEQYF TGTGCCAGCTCACCACGGCAGACCTCCTCCTACGAGCAGTACTTC
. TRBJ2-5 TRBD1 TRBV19 CASSTGGAVAETQYF TGTGCCAGTAGTACAGGGGGCGCGGTCGCAGAGACCCAGTACTTC
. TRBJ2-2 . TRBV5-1 CASSSGLGHTGELFF TGCGCCAGCAGCTCCGGACTGGGCCACACCGGGGAGCTGTTTTTT
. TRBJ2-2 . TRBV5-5 CASSLVGENTGELFF TGTGCCAGCAGCTTGGTAGGGGAGAACACCGGGGAGCTGTTTTTT
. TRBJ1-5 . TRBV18 CASSQASGGSNQPQHF TGTGCCAGCTCCCAGGCGTCGGGGGGAAGCAATCAGCCCCAGCATTTT
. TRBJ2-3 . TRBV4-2 CASSSSGTRTQYF TGTGCCAGCAGCTCCTCCGGGACCCGAACGCAGTATTTT
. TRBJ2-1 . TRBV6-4 CASSEEINPYNEQFF TGTGCCAGCAGTGAGGAAATTAACCCCTACAATGAGCAGTTCTTC
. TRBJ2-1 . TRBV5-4 CASSLEVNDEQFF TGTGCCAGCAGCTTGGAGGTTAATGATGAGCAGTTCTTC
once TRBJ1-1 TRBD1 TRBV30 CAWSVGRGHTEAFF TGTGCCTGGAGTGTTGGCAGGGGGCACACTGAAGCTTTCTTT
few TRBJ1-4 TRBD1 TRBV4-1 CASSLDSGTGDEKLFF TGCGCCAGCAGCCTCGATTCCGGGACAGGGGACGAAAAACTGTTTTTT
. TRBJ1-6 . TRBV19 CASGAGSSYNSPLHF TGTGCCAGTGGGGCAGGGAGCTCCTATAATTCACCCCTCCACTTT
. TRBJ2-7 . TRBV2 CASSVSGQSYEQYF TGTGCCAGCAGTGTTAGCGGTCAATCCTACGAGCAGTACTTC
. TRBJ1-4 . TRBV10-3 CAISDRNEKLFF TGTGCCATCAGTGACAGGAATGAAAAACTGTTTTTT
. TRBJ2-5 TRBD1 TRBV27 CASSPRTGSETQYF TGTGCCAGCAGTCCTCGGACAGGGTCAGAGACCCAGTACTTC
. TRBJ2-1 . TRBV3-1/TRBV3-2 CASSPRTANNEQFF TGTGCCAGCAGCCCCAGGACAGCTAACAATGAGCAGTTCTTC
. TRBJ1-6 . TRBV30 CAWSGPVPSPLHF TGTGCCTGGAGTGGACCCGTACCTTCACCCCTCCACTTT
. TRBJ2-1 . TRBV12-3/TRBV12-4 CASCDISRNEQFF TGTGCCAGCTGCGACATCTCACGCAATGAGCAGTTCTTC
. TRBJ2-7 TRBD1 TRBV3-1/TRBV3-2 CASSQAEGARQYF TGTGCCAGCAGCCAAGCCGAGGGGGCGAGGCAGTACTTC
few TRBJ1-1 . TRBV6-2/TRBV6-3 CASSGRRMNTEAFF TGTGCCAGCAGTGGCCGAAGGATGAACACTGAAGCTTTCTTT
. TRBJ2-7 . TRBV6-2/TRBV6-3 CASSYSGSGSNYEQYF TGTGCCAGCAGTTACTCGGGGTCAGGGAGCAACTACGAGCAGTACTTC
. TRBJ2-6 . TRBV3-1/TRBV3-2 CASSQTRGGANVLTF TGTGCCAGCAGCCAGACAAGGGGAGGGGCCAACGTCCTGACTTTC